The source of this T cell receptor beta chain is a study of vaccination effects on CD4 cells after COVID-19. TCRdb keeps only in-frame clones here, not all; method: immunoSEQ multiplex PCR. The table records tens of thousands of clones, around 70% of them present only once. Worth noting for this clone: Its target is not known.

Viral peptide pools were used in the ViraFEST assay to expand antigen-specific CD4+ T cells, and sequencing came afterward. Having been cultured for approximately ten days, the cells underwent CD4+ T cell isolation. Vaccinated recipients, who were negative for nucleocapsid antibodies, had no history of SARS-CoV-2 infection. On day 3 and again on day 7, half the medium was replaced with IL-2 medium. Findings and limits, study-wide: Convalescent patients were scarce in the study, and it lacked early post-infection timepoints. Within healthy vaccinees, only 1 of 255 vaccine-induced clones displayed cross-reactivity with common cold coronaviruses.

Sequenced here: CD4+ T cells from PBMCs cultured with HCoV-229E spike peptides, sampled before COVID-19 vaccination. The clonotype originates from a human donor who received a COVID-19 vaccine.

CDR3 nucleotides: TGTGCCAGCAGTCGGACAGGGGGCCTCTACGAGCAGTACTTC. Translated, it gives CASSRTGGLYEQYF. The J gene is TRBJ2-7, the V gene TRBV6-5; 11 nucleotides align to TRBD1. V trimming: 5 bases; J trimming: 3 bases; junction bases outside the gene matches: 3. The CDR3 consists of 14 residues. Germline lookup yields CDR1 MNHEY and CDR2 SVGAGI.